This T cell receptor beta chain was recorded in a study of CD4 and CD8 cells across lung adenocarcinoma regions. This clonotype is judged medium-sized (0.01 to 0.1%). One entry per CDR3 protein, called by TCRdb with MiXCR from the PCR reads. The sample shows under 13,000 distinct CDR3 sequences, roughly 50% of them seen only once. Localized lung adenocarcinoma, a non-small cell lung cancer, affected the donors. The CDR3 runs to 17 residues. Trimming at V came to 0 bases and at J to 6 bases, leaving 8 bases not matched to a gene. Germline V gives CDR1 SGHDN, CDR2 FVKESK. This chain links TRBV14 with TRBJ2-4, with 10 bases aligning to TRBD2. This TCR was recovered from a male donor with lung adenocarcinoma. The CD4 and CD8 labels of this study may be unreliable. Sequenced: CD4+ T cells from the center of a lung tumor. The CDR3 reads CASSQDRLAGAGNIQYF. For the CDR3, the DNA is TGTGCCAGCAGCCAAGATCGGCTAGCGGGAGCGGGAAACATTCAGTACTTC.